This record concerns one T cell receptor beta chain sequence. Antigen specificity is unknown. The data originate from a study of T cells after yellow fever vaccination. Study-wide findings and caveats: Peaking on day 5 versus 15, the secondary response was faster but weaker. Bulk-population clonotypes that are abundant could appear as contaminants in FACS-sorted repertoires. CD4 and CD8 compartments shared a small share of clonotypes.

V lost 2 bases and J 8 bases, leaving 9 bases between the germline ends. The CDR3 sequence is 12 residues long. Germline V gene sequence: CDR1 LGHNT, CDR2 FRNRAP. TCRdb passed the 5' RACE reads through MiXCR, listing each CDR3 protein once. The table records hundreds of thousands of distinct CDR3 sequences, roughly 10% of them present only once. This specimen was PBMCs, taken on the day of the first yellow fever vaccination. The rearrangement links TRBV12-5 to TRBJ1-1; tentative D call: TRBD1 (6 bases). The sequence came from a man between 18 and 29 years old who received the YFV17D yellow fever vaccine. The DNA for the CDR3 is TGTGCTAGTGGTTTGACCGGACAGGAAGCTTTCTTT. It translates to CASGLTGQEAFF.